This TCR beta chain was identified during a study of blood T cell repertoires in COVID-19. About the research overall: The United States, Italy and Spain were the sources of the acute and convalescent COVID-19 samples.

Germline V gene lookup returns CDR1 SNHLY and CDR2 FYNNEI. V was clipped by 7 bases and J by 2 bases; unmatched bases: 8. The CDR3 has 15 amino acids. The repertoire was sequenced with immunoSEQ multiplex PCR; TCRdb's copy has only in-frame clones and lacks some. The sample records 35,000 to 40,000 clones, roughly 90% being singletons. This clonotype was sampled from a man aged 55-75 years with active or convalescent COVID-19. Sequenced input: peripheral blood. The chain employs TRBV2 and TRBJ2-3, with 8 bases that match TRBD2. CDR3 bases: TGTGCCAGCACCTTAGGGACTAGGTCCACAGATACGCAGTATTTT. Protein sequence: CASTLGTRSTDTQYF.